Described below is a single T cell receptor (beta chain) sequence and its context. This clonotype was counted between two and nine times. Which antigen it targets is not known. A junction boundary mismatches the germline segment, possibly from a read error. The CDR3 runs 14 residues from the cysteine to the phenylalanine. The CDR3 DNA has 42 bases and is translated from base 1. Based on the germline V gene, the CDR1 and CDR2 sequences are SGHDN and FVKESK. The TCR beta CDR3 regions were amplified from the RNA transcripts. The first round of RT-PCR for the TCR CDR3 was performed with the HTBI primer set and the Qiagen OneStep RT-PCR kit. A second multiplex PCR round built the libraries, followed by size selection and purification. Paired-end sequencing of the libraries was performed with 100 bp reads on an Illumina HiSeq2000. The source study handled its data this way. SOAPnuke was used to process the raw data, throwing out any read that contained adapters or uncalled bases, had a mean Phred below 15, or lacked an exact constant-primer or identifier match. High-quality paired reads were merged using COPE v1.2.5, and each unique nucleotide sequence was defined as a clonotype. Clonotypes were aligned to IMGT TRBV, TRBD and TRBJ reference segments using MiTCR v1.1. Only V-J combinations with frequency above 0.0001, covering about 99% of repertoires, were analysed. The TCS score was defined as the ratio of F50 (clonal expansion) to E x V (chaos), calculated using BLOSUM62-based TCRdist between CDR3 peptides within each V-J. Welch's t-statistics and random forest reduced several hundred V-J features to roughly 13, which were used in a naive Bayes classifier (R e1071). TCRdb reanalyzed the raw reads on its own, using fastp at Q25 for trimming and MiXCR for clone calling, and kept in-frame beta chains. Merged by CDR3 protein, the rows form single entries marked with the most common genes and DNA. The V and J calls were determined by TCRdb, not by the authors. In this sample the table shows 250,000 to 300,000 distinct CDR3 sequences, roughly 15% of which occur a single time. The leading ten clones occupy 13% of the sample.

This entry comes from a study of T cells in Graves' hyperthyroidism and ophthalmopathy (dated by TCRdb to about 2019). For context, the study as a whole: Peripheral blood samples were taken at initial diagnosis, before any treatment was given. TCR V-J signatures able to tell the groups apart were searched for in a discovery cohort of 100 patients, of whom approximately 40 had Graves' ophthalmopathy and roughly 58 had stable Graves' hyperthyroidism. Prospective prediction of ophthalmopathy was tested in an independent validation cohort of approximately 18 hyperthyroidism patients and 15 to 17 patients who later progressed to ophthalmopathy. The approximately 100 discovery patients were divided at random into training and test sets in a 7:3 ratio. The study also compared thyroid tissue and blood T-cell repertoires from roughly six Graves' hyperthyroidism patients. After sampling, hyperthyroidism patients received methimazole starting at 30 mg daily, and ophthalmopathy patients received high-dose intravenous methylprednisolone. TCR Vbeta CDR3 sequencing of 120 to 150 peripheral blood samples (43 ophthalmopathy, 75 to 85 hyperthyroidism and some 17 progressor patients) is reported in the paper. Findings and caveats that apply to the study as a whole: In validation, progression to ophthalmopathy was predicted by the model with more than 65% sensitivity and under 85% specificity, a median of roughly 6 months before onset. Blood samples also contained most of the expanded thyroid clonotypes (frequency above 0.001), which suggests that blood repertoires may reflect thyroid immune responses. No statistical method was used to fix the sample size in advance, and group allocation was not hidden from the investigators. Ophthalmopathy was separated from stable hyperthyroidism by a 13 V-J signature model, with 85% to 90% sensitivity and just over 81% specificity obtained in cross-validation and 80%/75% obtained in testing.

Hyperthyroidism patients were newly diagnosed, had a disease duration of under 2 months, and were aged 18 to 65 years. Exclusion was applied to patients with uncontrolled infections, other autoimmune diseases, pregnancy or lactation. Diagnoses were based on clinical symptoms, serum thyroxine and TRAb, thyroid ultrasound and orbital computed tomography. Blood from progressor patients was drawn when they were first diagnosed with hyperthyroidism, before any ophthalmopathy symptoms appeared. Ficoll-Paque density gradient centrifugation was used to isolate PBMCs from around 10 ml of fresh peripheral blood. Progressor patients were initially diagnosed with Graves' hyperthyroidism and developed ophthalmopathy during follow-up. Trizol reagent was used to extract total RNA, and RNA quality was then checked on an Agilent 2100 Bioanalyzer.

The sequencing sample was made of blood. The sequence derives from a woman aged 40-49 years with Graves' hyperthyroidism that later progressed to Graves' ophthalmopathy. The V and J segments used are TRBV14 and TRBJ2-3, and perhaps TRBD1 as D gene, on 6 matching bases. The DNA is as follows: TGTGCCAGCAGCCAAGCAGGGGCCGCAGACACGCAGTATTTT. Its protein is CASSQAGAADTQYF.